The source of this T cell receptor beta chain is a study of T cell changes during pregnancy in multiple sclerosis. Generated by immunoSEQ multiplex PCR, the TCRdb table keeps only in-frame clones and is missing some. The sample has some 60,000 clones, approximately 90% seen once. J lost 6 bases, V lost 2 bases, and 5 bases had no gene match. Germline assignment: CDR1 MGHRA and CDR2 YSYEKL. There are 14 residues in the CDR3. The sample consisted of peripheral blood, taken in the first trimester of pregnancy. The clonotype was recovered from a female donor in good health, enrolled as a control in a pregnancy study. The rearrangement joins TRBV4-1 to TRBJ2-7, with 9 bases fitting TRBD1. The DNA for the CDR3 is TGCGCCAGCAGCCAACCGGGACAGGGAGGCGAGCAGTACTTC. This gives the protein CASSQPGQGGEQYF.